Described below is a single T cell receptor beta chain sequence and its context. Its antigen is as yet unknown. The sample originates from a study of cytotoxic CD8 clonotypes in ibrutinib-treated CLL. The wider study: Complete response was seen in 2 patients and partial in some 25; around twelve progressed and roughly 15 stayed remitted after a median roughly six years. Samples averaged approximately 250,000 productive templates and just under 95,000 productive rearrangements.

The assay was immunoSEQ multiplex PCR, and TCRdb's table has in-frame clones only and misses some. Of some 130,000 clones in the sample, approximately 90% were seen once. This CDR3 has 13 amino acids. V lost 0 bases, J lost 5 bases, and 0 bases stayed unmatched. The germline V gene encodes CDR1 SGHDT and CDR2 YYEEEE. Points from the study as a whole: Increased clonality at ibrutinib response gave way to a return toward baseline at progression. Treatment left the uncommon public clonotypes either contracted or stable in frequency.

V is TRBV5-6 and J is TRBJ1-2; TRBD1 matches at 8 bases. Material: PBMCs, obtained after 12 months of ibrutinib treatment. This sequence originates from a human donor with chronic lymphocytic leukemia. The CDR3 region is CASSLGTGYGYTF. Here the CDR3 DNA reads TGTGCCAGCAGCTTGGGGACAGGGTATGGCTACACCTTC.